This is a list of T cell receptor beta chains from one sample in a study of lung T cells in sarcoidosis with Löfgren's syndrome. TCRdb re-analysed the reads in MiXCR, keeping a single row per CDR3 protein. The table includes some 19,000 distinct CDR3 sequences, roughly a fifth detected once. The material sequenced was CD4+ T cells from bronchoalveolar lavage. The receptors were sampled from a human donor with sarcoidosis (Löfgren's syndrome or another form), or a control subject (not recorded which). CDR3s include the opening cysteine and the closing phenylalanine or tryptophan. The order of the fields is D gene, CDR3 length, J gene, V gene, clone size, CDR3 protein, CDR3 DNA. A D gene is named only where the DNA matches it firmly. Clone size is shown for a subset of rows, as once, few, many or a class of expanded clone.

D: TRBD2
length: 15
J: TRBJ2-3
V: TRBV7-9
size: many
CDR3: CASSLPAGGQGTQYF
DNA: TGTGCCAGCAGCTTACCAGCGGGGGGCCAGGGTACGCAGTATTTT

D: NA
length: 13
J: TRBJ2-3
V: TRBV20-1
size: medium-sized
CDR3: CSASEQGTDTQYF
DNA: TGCAGTGCTAGCGAACAGGGCACAGATACGCAGTATTTT

D: NA
length: 12
J: TRBJ2-5
V: TRBV20-1
size: medium-sized
CDR3: CSARDGWETQYF
DNA: TGCAGTGCTAGAGACGGTTGGGAGACCCAGTACTTC

D: NA
length: 14
J: TRBJ2-3
V: TRBV7-7
size: many
CDR3: CASSLAGTTDTQYF
DNA: TGTGCCAGCAGCTTGGCGGGGACCACAGATACGCAGTATTTT

D: TRBD1
length: 14
J: TRBJ2-1
V: TRBV20-1
size: medium-sized
CDR3: CSYGEGDSVHEQFF
DNA: TGCAGTTACGGAGAGGGGGACAGCGTCCATGAGCAGTTCTTC

D: TRBD2
length: 15
J: TRBJ2-3
V: TRBV5-4
size: NA
CDR3: CASRASSGITDTQYF
DNA: TGTGCCAGCAGGGCGTCTAGCGGGATCACAGATACGCAGTATTTT

D: TRBD2
length: 15
J: TRBJ2-5
V: TRBV29-1
size: few
CDR3: CSVGKASGRGETQYF
DNA: TGCAGCGTTGGAAAGGCTAGCGGGAGAGGAGAGACCCAGTACTTC

D: TRBD1
length: 19
J: TRBJ2-1
V: TRBV3-1
size: few
CDR3: CASSQGTGGISGLYNEQFF
DNA: TGTGCCAGCAGCCAAGGAACAGGGGGAATAAGCGGACTCTACAATGAGCAGTTCTTC

D: NA
length: 13
J: TRBJ2-5
V: TRBV3-1
size: NA
CDR3: CASSSGFQETQYF
DNA: TGTGCCAGCAGTTCTGGATTCCAAGAGACCCAGTACTTC

D: NA
length: 12
J: TRBJ2-1
V: TRBV6-2/TRBV6-3
size: medium-sized
CDR3: CASSYPSSEQFF
DNA: TGTGCCAGCAGTTACCCGAGTAGTGAGCAGTTCTTC

D: TRBD1
length: 17
J: TRBJ2-5
V: TRBV18
size: NA
CDR3: CASSITKAGTGSETQYF
DNA: TGTGCCAGCTCAATTACAAAGGCCGGGACAGGCAGTGAGACCCAGTACTTC

D: NA
length: 14
J: TRBJ2-1
V: TRBV11-1
size: few
CDR3: CATRRLRDYNEQFF
DNA: TGTGCCACACGACGCCTCCGGGACTACAATGAGCAGTTCTTC

D: TRBD1
length: 18
J: TRBJ1-3
V: TRBV6-6
size: many
CDR3: CASSYSPRGGLERNTIYF
DNA: TGTGCCAGCAGTTACTCGCCCCGAGGGGGCCTAGAAAGGAACACCATATATTTT

D: TRBD1
length: 14
J: TRBJ1-5
V: TRBV28
size: medium-sized
CDR3: CASSLGQTFQPQHF
DNA: TGTGCCAGCAGTTTGGGACAGACTTTTCAGCCCCAGCATTTT

D: NA
length: 16
J: TRBJ2-3
V: TRBV4-1
size: once
CDR3: CASSQDLAASTDTHYF
DNA: TGCGCCAGCAGCCAAGATCTCGCGGCTAGCACAGATACGCATTATTTT

D: NA
length: 14
J: TRBJ2-3
V: TRBV5-1
size: few
CDR3: CASSLEQSTDTQYF
DNA: TGCGCCAGCAGCTTGGAACAGAGCACAGATACGCAGTATTTT

D: NA
length: 14
J: TRBJ2-3
V: TRBV5-1
size: NA
CDR3: CASSLDPRTDTQYF
DNA: TGCGCCAGCAGCTTGGACCCAAGGACAGATACGCAGTATTTT

D: TRBD2
length: 15
J: TRBJ2-2
V: TRBV3-1
size: few
CDR3: CASSQDGRATGELFF
DNA: TGTGCCAGCAGCCAAGACGGGAGGGCCACCGGGGAGCTGTTTTTT

D: NA
length: 13
J: TRBJ1-1
V: TRBV30
size: NA
CDR3: CAWGPREDTEAFF
DNA: TGTGCCTGGGGCCCTAGGGAAGACACTGAAGCTTTCTTT

D: NA
length: 13
J: TRBJ2-1
V: TRBV5-4
size: few
CDR3: CASSPVRGEEQFF
DNA: TGTGCCAGCAGCCCCGTTAGGGGGGAGGAGCAGTTCTTC

D: NA
length: 15
J: TRBJ2-7
V: TRBV7-2
size: many
CDR3: CASSLDRGLTYEQYF
DNA: TGTGCCAGCAGCTTAGATAGGGGACTGACCTACGAGCAGTACTTC

D: NA
length: 14
J: TRBJ2-7
V: TRBV28
size: many
CDR3: CASSLRLAAYEQYF
DNA: TGTGCCAGCAGTTTAAGGCTAGCAGCCTACGAGCAGTACTTC

D: NA
length: 15
J: TRBJ2-3
V: TRBV2
size: few
CDR3: CASSGNFLATDTQYF
DNA: TGTGCCAGCAGTGGGAACTTCCTAGCCACAGATACGCAGTATTTT